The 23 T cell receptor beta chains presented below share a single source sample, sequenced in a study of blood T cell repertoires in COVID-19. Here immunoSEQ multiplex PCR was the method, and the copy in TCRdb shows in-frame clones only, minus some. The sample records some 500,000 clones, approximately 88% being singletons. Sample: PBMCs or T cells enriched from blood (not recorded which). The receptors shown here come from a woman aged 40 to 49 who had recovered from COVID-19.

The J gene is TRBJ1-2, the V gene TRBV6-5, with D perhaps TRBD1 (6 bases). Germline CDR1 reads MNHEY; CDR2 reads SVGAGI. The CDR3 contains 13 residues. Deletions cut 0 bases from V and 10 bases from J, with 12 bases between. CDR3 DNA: TGTGCCAGCAGTTACTCGACAGGACAGACCTACACCTTC. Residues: CASSYSTGQTYTF.

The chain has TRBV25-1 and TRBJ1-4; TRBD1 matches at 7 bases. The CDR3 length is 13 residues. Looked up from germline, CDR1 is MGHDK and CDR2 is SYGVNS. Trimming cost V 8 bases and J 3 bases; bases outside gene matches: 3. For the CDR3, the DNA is TGTGCCAGCGGGGACAGCCCTAATGAAAAACTGTTTTTT. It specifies CASGDSPNEKLFF.

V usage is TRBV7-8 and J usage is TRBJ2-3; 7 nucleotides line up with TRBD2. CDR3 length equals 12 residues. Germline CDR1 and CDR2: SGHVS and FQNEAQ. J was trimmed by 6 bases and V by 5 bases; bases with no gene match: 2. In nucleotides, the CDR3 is TGTGCCAGCAGCCCGACTAGCGATACGCAGTATTTT. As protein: CASSPTSDTQYF.

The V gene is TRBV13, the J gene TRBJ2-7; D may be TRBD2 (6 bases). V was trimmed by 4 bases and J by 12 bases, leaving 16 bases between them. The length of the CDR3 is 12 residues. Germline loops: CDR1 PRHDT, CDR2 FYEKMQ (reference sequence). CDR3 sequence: CASSSSGFTRYF. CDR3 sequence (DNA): TGTGCCAGCAGCTCGAGCGGGTTCACGCGGTACTTC.

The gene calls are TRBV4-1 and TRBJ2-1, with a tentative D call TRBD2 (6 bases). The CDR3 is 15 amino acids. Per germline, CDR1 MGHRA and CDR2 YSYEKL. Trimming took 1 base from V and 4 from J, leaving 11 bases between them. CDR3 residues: CASSQVEDYYNEQFF. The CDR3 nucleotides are TGCGCCAGCAGCCAAGTAGAGGACTATTACAATGAGCAGTTCTTC.

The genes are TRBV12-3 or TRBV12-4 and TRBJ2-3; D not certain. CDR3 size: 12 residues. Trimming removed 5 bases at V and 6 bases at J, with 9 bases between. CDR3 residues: CASSLPEDTQYF. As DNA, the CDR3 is TGTGCCAGCAGTCTACCGGAGGATACGCAGTATTTT.

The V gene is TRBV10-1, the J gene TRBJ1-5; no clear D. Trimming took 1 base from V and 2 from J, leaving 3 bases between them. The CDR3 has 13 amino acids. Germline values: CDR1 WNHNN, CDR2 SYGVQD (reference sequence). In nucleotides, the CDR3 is TGCGCCAGCAGTGAGTTCGGCAATCAGCCCCAGCATTTT. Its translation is CASSEFGNQPQHF.

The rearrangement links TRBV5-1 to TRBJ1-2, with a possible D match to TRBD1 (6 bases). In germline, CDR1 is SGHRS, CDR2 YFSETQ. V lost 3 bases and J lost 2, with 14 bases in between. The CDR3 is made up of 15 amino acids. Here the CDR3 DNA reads TGCGCCAGCAGCTCCGGGGGGACAAAGAACTATGGCTACACCTTC. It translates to CASSSGGTKNYGYTF.

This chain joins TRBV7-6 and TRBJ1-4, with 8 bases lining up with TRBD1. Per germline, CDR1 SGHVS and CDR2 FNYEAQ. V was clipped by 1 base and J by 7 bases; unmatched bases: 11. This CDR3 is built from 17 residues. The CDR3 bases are TGTGCCAGCAGCTTAGGGCCGAAGACAGGGGAAATTGAAAAACTGTTTTTT. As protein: CASSLGPKTGEIEKLFF.

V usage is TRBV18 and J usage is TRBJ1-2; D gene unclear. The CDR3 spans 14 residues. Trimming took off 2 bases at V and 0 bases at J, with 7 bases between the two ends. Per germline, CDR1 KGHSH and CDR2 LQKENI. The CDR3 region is CASSPSTANYGYTF. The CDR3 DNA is TGTGCCAGCTCACCATCAACAGCTAACTATGGCTACACCTTC.

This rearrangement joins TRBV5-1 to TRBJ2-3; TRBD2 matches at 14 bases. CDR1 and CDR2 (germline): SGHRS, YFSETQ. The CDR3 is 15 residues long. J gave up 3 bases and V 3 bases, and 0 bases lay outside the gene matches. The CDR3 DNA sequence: TGCGCCAGCAGCTGGACTAGCGGGGGGACAGATACGCAGTATTTT. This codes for CASSWTSGGTDTQYF.

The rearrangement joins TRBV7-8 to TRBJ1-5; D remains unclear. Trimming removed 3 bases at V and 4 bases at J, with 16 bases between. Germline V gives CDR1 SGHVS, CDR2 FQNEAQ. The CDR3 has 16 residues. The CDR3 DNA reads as TGTGCCAGCAGCTTTAGTGTCTGGGGAGGGAATCAGCCCCAGCATTTT. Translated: CASSFSVWGGNQPQHF.

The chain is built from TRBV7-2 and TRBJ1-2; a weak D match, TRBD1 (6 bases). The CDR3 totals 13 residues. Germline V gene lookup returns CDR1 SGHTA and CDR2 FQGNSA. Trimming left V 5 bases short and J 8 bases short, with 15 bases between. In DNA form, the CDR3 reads TGTGCCAGCAGCACAGGGTTTCCTAAGGGCTACACCTTC. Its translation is CASSTGFPKGYTF.

The CDR3 is CASRAWASGSLESYEQYF. For the CDR3, the DNA is TGTGCCAGCAGGGCCTGGGCTAGCGGCTCACTAGAATCCTACGAGCAGTACTTC. The chain has TRBV27 and TRBJ2-7, with 7 bases matching TRBD2. CDR3 length equals 18 residues. The germline gives CDR1 MNHEY, CDR2 SMNVEV (reference sequence). Unmatched junction bases numbered 18, after V lost 6 bases and J lost 1 base.

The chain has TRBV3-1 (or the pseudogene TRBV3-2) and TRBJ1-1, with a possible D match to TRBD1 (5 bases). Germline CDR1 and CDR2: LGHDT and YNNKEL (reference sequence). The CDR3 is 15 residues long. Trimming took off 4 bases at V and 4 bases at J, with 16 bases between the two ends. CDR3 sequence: CASSRRLGVGTEAFF. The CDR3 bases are TGTGCCAGCAGCCGACGACTAGGGGTGGGCACTGAAGCTTTCTTT.

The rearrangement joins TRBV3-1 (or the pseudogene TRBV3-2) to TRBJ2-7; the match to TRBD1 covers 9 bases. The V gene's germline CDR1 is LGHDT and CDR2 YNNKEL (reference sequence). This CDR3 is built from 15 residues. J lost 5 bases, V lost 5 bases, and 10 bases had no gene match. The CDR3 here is CASSWPGQGAHEQYF. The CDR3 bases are TGTGCCAGCAGCTGGCCGGGACAGGGAGCCCACGAGCAGTACTTC.

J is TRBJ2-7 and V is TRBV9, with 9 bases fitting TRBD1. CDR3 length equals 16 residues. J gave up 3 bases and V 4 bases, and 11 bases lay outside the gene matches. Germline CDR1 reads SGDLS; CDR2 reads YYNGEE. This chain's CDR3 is CASSRHPGTGFYEQYF. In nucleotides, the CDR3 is TGTGCCAGCAGCCGTCATCCCGGGACAGGGTTCTACGAGCAGTACTTC.

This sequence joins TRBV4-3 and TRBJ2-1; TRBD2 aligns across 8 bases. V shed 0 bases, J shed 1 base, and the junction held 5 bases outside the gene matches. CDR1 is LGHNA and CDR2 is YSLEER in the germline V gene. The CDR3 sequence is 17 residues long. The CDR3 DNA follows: TGCGCCAGCAGCCAAGATGTGCGACTAGCGTCCTACAATGAGCAGTTCTTC. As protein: CASSQDVRLASYNEQFF.

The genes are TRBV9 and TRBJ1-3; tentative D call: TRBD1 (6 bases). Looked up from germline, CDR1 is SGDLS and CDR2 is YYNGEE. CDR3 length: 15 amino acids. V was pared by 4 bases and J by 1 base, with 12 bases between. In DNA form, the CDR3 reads TGTGCCAGCAGCCCGCAGGGGTCTTCTGGAAACACCATATATTTT. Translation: CASSPQGSSGNTIYF.

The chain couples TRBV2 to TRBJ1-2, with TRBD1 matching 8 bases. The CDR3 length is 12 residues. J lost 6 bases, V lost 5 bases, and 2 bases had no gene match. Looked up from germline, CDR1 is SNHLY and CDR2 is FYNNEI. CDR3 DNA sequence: TGTGCCAGCAGTAGGACAGGGAATGGCTACACCTTC. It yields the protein CASSRTGNGYTF.

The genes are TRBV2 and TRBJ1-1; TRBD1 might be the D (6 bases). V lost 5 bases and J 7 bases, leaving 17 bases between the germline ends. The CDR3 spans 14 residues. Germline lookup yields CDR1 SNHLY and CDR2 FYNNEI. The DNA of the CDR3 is TGTGCCAGCAGTTACTGGGGGCAGCCCGTTGAAGCTTTCTTT. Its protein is CASSYWGQPVEAFF.

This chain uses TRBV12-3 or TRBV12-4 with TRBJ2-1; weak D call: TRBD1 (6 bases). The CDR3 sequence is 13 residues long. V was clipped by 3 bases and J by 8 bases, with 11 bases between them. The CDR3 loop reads CASSLHREYEQFF. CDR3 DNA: TGTGCCAGCAGTTTGCACAGGGAATATGAGCAGTTCTTC.

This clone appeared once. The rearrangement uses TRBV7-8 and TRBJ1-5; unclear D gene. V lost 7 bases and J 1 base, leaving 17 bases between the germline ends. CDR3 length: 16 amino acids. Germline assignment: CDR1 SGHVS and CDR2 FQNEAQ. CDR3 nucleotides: TGTGCCAGCACCCCCCTCCGTCGGGTCAGCAATCAGCCCCAGCATTTT. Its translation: CASTPLRRVSNQPQHF.